Below are 24 T cell receptor beta chains sequenced from a single sample in a study of memory CD4+ T cells and cytomegalovirus serostatus. The method was immunoSEQ multiplex PCR; TCRdb's version includes in-frame clones alone and lacks a portion of them. The top ten hold under 1.5% of the sample, which has about 52,000 clones, 65% to 80% seen once. The sort gate was single viable CD3+CD4+CD8-CD45RO+ cells for memory CD4+ T cells. What was sequenced was memory CD4+ T cells from blood. The receptors were gathered from an adult in good health and CMV-seropositive.

This chain uses TRBV21-1 with TRBJ1-2. TRBV21-1 is recorded as a pseudogene. CDR3 size: 15 residues. The CDR3 DNA reads as TGTGCCAGCAACCCCCCGAACGGAGCTAACTATGGCTACACCTTC. As protein: CASNPPNGANYGYTF.

This chain connects TRBV7-2 to TRBJ2-7; weak D call: TRBD1 (6 bases). Germline CDR1 reads SGHTA; CDR2 reads FQGNSA. The V end lost 1 base, the J end lost 5 bases, and 12 bases lay between the germline ends. The CDR3 has 14 amino acids. CDR3 sequence reads: CASSLGNRVNEQYF. DNA of the CDR3: TGTGCCAGCAGCTTAGGAAACAGGGTCAACGAGCAGTACTTC.

This chain links TRBV10-3 with TRBJ2-3; D perhaps matches TRBD2 (7 bases). The CDR3 consists of 16 residues. V was trimmed by 4 bases and J by 3 bases, leaving 17 bases between them. Looked up from germline, CDR1 is ENHRY and CDR2 is SYGVKD. CDR3 in DNA: TGTGCCATCAGTGCAGGAAGGGGGGGTGGGACAGATACGCAGTATTTT. It is translated as CAISAGRGGGTDTQYF.

The rearrangement joins TRBV6-1 to TRBJ1-2; D gene ambiguous. V lost 0 bases, J lost 6 bases, and 20 bases lay in between. Germline V gives CDR1 MNHNS, CDR2 SASEGT. The CDR3 is 17 residues long. The CDR3 coding sequence is TGTGCCAGCAGTGAAGCGGGAGTATTTTTGGGGTGGAATGGCTACACCTTC. It is translated as CASSEAGVFLGWNGYTF.

This rearrangement joins TRBV5-1 to TRBJ2-2, with D unclear. CDR3 length: 11 amino acids. Trimming pared 7 bases from V and 4 bases from J, leaving 5 bases between. CDR1 and CDR2 from the germline V gene are SGHRS and YFSETQ. The CDR3 region is CASRITGELFF. The CDR3 DNA follows: TGCGCCAGCCGGATCACCGGGGAGCTGTTTTTT.

This clone came up once. This rearrangement joins TRBV19 to TRBJ2-5, with a weak D call TRBD2 (5 bases). CDR1 is LNHDA and CDR2 is SQIVND in the germline V gene (reference sequence). V gave up 2 bases and J gave up 5 bases, with 6 bases separating them. CDR3 size: 12 residues. The CDR3 region has the DNA TGTGCCAGTAGTATAACGGGGGAGACCCAGTACTTC. Protein: CASSITGETQYF.

This clone turned up a few times. The V and J genes are TRBV7-2 and TRBJ2-1; TRBD2 aligns across 11 bases. The CDR3 length is 18 residues. J gave up 0 bases and V 0 bases, and 4 bases lay outside the gene matches. Germline V gene data show CDR1 as SGHTA and CDR2 as FQGNSA. Here the CDR3 reads CASSLARGLAASYNEQFF. In DNA form, the CDR3 reads TGTGCCAGCAGCTTAGCGAGGGGACTAGCGGCCTCCTACAATGAGCAGTTCTTC.

This clone came up a few times. The V gene is TRBV29-1, the J gene TRBJ1-1, with TRBD1 identical over 7 bases. The CDR3 covers 13 residues. V lost 4 bases to trimming and J lost 5 bases; unmatched junction nucleotides: 7. Germline CDR1 reads SQVTM; CDR2 reads ANQGSEA. CDR3 coding DNA: TGCAGCGTTGCGGCAGGGGGAAAAACTGAAGCTTTCTTT. Its translation is CSVAAGGKTEAFF.

This chain connects TRBV14 to TRBJ2-7; no clear D. This CDR3 has 11 amino acids. V shed 1 base and J shed 6 bases, with 4 bases lying between them. Germline V gene data show CDR1 as SGHDN and CDR2 as FVKESK. CDR3 bases: TGTGCCAGCAGCCAAGTAGGCGAGCAGTACTTC. Protein sequence: CASSQVGEQYF.

This clone is a singleton in its sample. The chain carries TRBV5-1 and TRBJ2-1, with D possibly being TRBD2 (6 bases). Germline assignment: CDR1 SGHRS and CDR2 YFSETQ. The CDR3 loop spans 16 amino acids. V shed 0 bases and J shed 8 bases, with 18 bases lying between them. The CDR3 reads CASSLDATGPGDEQFF. The CDR3 DNA follows: TGCGCCAGCAGCTTGGACGCGACGGGTCCGGGGGATGAGCAGTTCTTC.

The V and J genes are TRBV19 and TRBJ1-1; D is uncertain. V was trimmed by 3 bases and J by 4 bases, leaving 12 bases between them. The CDR3 has 14 residues. Germline V gives CDR1 LNHDA, CDR2 SQIVND (reference sequence). The CDR3 is CASSMGTSGTEAFF. The DNA of the CDR3 is TGTGCCAGTAGTATGGGCACCTCCGGCACTGAAGCTTTCTTT.

This rearrangement joins TRBV11-2 to TRBJ2-2; the match to TRBD2 covers 10 bases. The V and J ends lost 3 bases and 5 bases, in that order; junction bases with no gene match: 3. This CDR3 is built from 15 residues. The germline CDR1 and CDR2 sequences are SGHAT and FQNNGV. In DNA form, the CDR3 reads TGTGCCAGCAGCTTCCTAGCGGGAGTAACCGGGGAGCTGTTTTTT. This encodes CASSFLAGVTGELFF.

This clone has just one count. The chain recombines TRBV28 with TRBJ2-3, with D tentatively TRBD2 (6 bases). This CDR3 comprises 15 residues. Trimming shortened V by 7 bases and J by 2 bases, and 16 bases separated the two germline ends. Germline V gene lookup returns CDR1 MDHEN and CDR2 SYDVKM. CDR3 sequence (DNA): TGTGCCAGCATCTTGGGAGGAACCCCCACAGATACGCAGTATTTT. Translating it yields CASILGGTPTDTQYF.

The rearrangement uses TRBV9 and TRBJ1-1, with 8 bases matching TRBD1. Germline V gives CDR1 SGDLS, CDR2 YYNGEE. Trimming cost V 0 bases and J 5 bases; bases outside gene matches: 9. The CDR3 contains 16 residues. The CDR3 sequence is CASSVAGQGAGTEAFF. CDR3 nucleotide sequence: TGTGCCAGCAGCGTAGCCGGGCAGGGGGCAGGAACTGAAGCTTTCTTT.

This clone was detected only a few times. This chain connects TRBV18 to TRBJ1-1; 8 nucleotides line up with TRBD1. The CDR3 sequence is 15 residues long. CDR1 KGHSH and CDR2 LQKENI come from the germline V gene. Trimming cost V 4 bases and J 3 bases; bases outside gene matches: 7. CDR3 region: CASSRSGQGDTEAFF. The CDR3 DNA reads TGTGCCAGCTCACGGTCAGGACAGGGTGACACTGAAGCTTTCTTT.

By frequency in the sample, this clone is medium-sized. This chain uses TRBV7-2 with TRBJ1-6, with D perhaps matching TRBD1 (6 bases). Germline CDR1 reads SGHTA; CDR2 reads FQGNSA. The CDR3 length is 15 residues. Trimming removed 1 base from V and 7 bases from J, with 11 bases in between. The CDR3 here is CASSLGTGRNSPLHF. In DNA, the CDR3 is TGTGCCAGCAGCTTAGGCACAGGGAGGAATTCACCCCTCCACTTT. The variable domain in full, with the rest retrieved from reference TRBV7-2 and TRBJ1-6, is GAGVSQSPSNKVTEKGKDVELRCDPISGHTALYWYRQSLGQGLEFLIYFQGNSAPDKSGLPSDRFSAERTGGSVSTLTIQRTQQEDSAVYLCASSLGTGRNSPLHFGNGTRLTVT.

The CDR3: CASGATTISTDTQYF. In nucleotides, the CDR3 is TGTGCCAGCGGGGCTACCACAATTAGCACAGATACGCAGTATTTT. This chain uses TRBV7-2 with TRBJ2-3; tentatively, D is TRBD1 (5 bases). The CDR3 length is 15 residues. V lost 8 bases to trimming and J lost 0 bases, with 15 bases between them. Germline CDR1 reads SGHTA; CDR2 reads FQGNSA. The full variable domain, completed using reference TRBV7-2 and TRBJ2-3, is GAGVSQSPSNKVTEKGKDVELRCDPISGHTALYWYRQSLGQGLEFLIYFQGNSAPDKSGLPSDRFSAERTGGSVSTLTIQRTQQEDSAVYLCASGATTISTDTQYFGPGTRLTVL.

This clone occurred a few times. The V call is TRBV7-3, the J call TRBJ2-3; TRBD2 is a possible D gene (5 bases). The CDR3 is made up of 15 amino acids. Deletions cut 5 bases from V and 6 bases from J, with 18 bases between. Germline V CDR1 and CDR2: SGHTA, FQGTGA. CDR3 bases: TGTGCCAGCAGCCCACAACCCGGGGTGGGTGATACGCAGTATTTT. Translated, it gives CASSPQPGVGDTQYF. Full variable domain (outside the CDR3, taken from reference TRBV7-3 and TRBJ2-3): GAGVSQTPSNKVTEKGKYVELRCDPISGHTALYWYRQSLGQGPEFLIYFQGTGAADDSGLPNDRFFAVRPEGSVSTLKIQRTERGDSAVYLCASSPQPGVGDTQYFGPGTRLTVL.

The V and J genes are TRBV28 and TRBJ1-5; the D is unclear. The V and J ends lost 10 bases and 3 bases respectively, with 13 bases between them. CDR1 and CDR2 (germline): MDHEN, SYDVKM. The CDR3 consists of 13 residues. The CDR3 here is CANGAGFNQPQHF. The CDR3 region has the DNA TGTGCCAACGGCGCGGGCTTCAATCAGCCCCAGCATTTT.

The table lists this clone with a count of one. V is TRBV2 and J is TRBJ2-1, with D possibly TRBD2 on 7 matching bases. Trimming left V 7 bases short and J 9 bases short, with 22 bases between. From germline, CDR1 is SNHLY and CDR2 FYNNEI. CDR3 length equals 15 residues. This CDR3 reads CASKWAGSRGGEQFF. DNA for the CDR3: TGTGCCAGCAAATGGGCTGGCTCAAGGGGGGGTGAGCAGTTCTTC.

DNA of the CDR3: TGTGCCAGCAGTGCTGGGACTAGCGGGAAACGCACAGATACGCAGTATTTT. It codes for CASSAGTSGKRTDTQYF. The gene calls are TRBV2 and TRBJ2-3; 13 bases are shared with TRBD2. The CDR3 loop spans 17 amino acids. The V gene's germline CDR1 is SNHLY and CDR2 FYNNEI. Unmatched junction bases numbered 5, after V lost 4 bases and J lost 1 base. Full variable domain (rest looked up from reference TRBV2 and TRBJ2-3): EPEVTQTPSHQVTQMGQEVILRCVPISNHLYFYWYRQILGQKVEFLVSFYNNEISEKSEIFDDQFSVERPDGSNFTLKIRSTKLEDSAMYFCASSAGTSGKRTDTQYFGPGTRLTVL.

As DNA, the CDR3 is TGTGCCAGCAGCCAAGTTCGCGGGGGGGCCAACTCCTACAATGAGCAGTTCTTC. This codes for CASSQVRGGANSYNEQFF. The chain has TRBV28 and TRBJ2-1, with TRBD2 matching over 9 bases. V was clipped by 6 bases and J by 0 bases; unmatched bases: 12. CDR1 and CDR2 (germline): MDHEN, SYDVKM. There are 18 residues in the CDR3.

V and J are TRBV18 and TRBJ1-6; TRBD1 aligns across 10 bases. The CDR3 runs 15 residues. The germline gives CDR1 KGHSH, CDR2 LQKENI. The V gene end was trimmed by 3 bases and the J gene end by 7 bases; junction bases not matched to a gene: 3. Here the CDR3 DNA reads TGTGCCAGCTCACCGGGACAGGGGCTAAATTCACCCCTCCACTTT. Its translation is CASSPGQGLNSPLHF. The full variable domain, its missing parts supplied by reference TRBV18 and TRBJ1-6, is NAGVMQNPRHLVRRRGQEARLRCSPMKGHSHVYWYRQLPEEGLKFMVYLQKENIIDESGMPKERFSAEFPKEGPSILRIQQVVRGDSAAYFCASSPGQGLNSPLHFGNGTRLTVT.

This chain connects TRBV11-2 to TRBJ1-2; a weak D match, TRBD1 (6 bases). The V end was cut by 5 bases, the J end by 3 bases, with 7 bases between. This CDR3 spans 12 amino acids. Germline CDR1 SGHAT, CDR2 FQNNGV. The CDR3 DNA reads as TGTGCCAGCAGCGACAGGTACTATGGCTACACCTTC. It yields the protein CASSDRYYGYTF.